This TCR beta chain was sequenced in a study of blood T cell repertoires in COVID-19. For the study at large: Specimens from acute and convalescent COVID-19 originated in the United States, Italy and Spain. The cDNA or gDNA used as material had been derived from T cells, B-cell-depleted T cells, or PBMCs.

Seattle patients were enrolled while actively infected and followed longitudinally. The germline V gene encodes CDR1 SNHLY and CDR2 FYNNEI. The CDR3 is made up of 14 amino acids. The V and J ends lost 5 bases and 5 bases, in that order; junction bases with no gene match: 7. In the study's own analysis: Reference gene primer amplification yielded estimated nucleated cell counts. Repertoires were generated with immunoSEQ multiplex PCR, while TCRdb's copy carries only in-frame clones and drops some. V, J and clone size were drawn from that table, and D and trimming were deduced from the DNA. The repertoire holds about 170,000 clones, with 84% as singletons.

The clonotype originates from a woman in her 70s with COVID-19, enrolled during active disease. The chain links TRBV2 to TRBJ1-2, with TRBD1 matching 8 bases. The sample consisted of peripheral blood. The CDR3 DNA follows: TGTGCCAGCAGTTTGGACAGGGTAGGGTATGGCTACACCTTC. This sequence encodes CASSLDRVGYGYTF.